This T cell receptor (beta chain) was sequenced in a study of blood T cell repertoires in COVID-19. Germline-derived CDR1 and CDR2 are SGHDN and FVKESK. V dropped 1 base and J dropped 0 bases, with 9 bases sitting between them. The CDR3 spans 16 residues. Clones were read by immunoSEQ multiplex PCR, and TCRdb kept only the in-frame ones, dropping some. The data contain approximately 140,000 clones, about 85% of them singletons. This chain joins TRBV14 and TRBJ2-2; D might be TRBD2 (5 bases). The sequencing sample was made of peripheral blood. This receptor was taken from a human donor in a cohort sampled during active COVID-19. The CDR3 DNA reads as TGTGCCAGCAGCCAAGTAACTAGGCCGAACACCGGGGAGCTGTTTTTT. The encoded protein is CASSQVTRPNTGELFF.